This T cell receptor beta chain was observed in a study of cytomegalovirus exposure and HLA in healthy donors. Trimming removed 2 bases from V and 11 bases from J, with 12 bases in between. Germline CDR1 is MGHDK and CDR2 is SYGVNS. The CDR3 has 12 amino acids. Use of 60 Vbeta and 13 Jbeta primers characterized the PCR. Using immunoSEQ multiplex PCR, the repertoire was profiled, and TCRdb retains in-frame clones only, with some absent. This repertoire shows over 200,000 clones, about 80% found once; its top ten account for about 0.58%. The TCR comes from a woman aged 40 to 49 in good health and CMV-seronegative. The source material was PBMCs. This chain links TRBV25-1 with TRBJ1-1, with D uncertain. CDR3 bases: TGTGCCAGCAGTGAACGGACTCGCGGGGCTTTCTTT. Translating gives CASSERTRGAFF.